The subject of this entry is one T cell receptor beta chain. The source of the sample is a study of TIL therapy for anti-PD-1-resistant metastatic lung cancer. The wider study: By whole-exome sequencing, median non-synonymous tumor mutation burden was roughly 1.4 mutations per megabase.

Sequencing used immunoSEQ v3. TCRdb keeps only in-frame clones here, not all; method: immunoSEQ multiplex PCR. The data contain 30,000 to 45,000 clones, around 67% of them singletons. The time point: pre-treatment sample, taken before nivolumab and TIL therapy. The sequencing used blood, collected at baseline. This clonotype originated in a person between 25 and 79 years old with non-small cell lung cancer.

The CDR3 protein is CASSLVATEAFF. CDR3 in DNA: TGTGCCAGCAGCTTAGTGGCCACTGAAGCTTTCTTT. J is TRBJ1-1 and V is TRBV7-9; D is ambiguous. Between the trimmed V and J ends, which lost 1 base and 4 bases, there was a span of 4 bases. The CDR3 is 12 residues long. The germline gives CDR1 SEHNR, CDR2 FQNEAQ (reference sequence).